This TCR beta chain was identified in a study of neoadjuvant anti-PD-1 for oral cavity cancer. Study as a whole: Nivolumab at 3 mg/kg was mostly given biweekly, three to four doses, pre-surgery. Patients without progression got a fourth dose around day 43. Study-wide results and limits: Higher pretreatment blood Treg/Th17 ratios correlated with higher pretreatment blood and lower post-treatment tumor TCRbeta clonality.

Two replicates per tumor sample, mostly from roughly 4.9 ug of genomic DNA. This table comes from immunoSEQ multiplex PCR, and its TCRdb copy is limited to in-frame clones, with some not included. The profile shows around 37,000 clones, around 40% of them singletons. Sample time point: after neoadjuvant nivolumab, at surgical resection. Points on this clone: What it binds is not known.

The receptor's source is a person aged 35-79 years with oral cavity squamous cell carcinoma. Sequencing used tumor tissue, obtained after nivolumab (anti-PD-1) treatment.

The CDR3 sequence is CASSGQGTEAFF. CDR3 coding DNA: TGCGCCAGCAGTGGCCAGGGGACTGAAGCTTTCTTT. The chain recombines TRBV10-2 with TRBJ1-1; D may be TRBD1 (6 bases). Germline lookup yields CDR1 WSHSY and CDR2 SAAADI. V was clipped by 4 bases and J by 5 bases, with 8 bases between them. The CDR3 has 12 amino acids.